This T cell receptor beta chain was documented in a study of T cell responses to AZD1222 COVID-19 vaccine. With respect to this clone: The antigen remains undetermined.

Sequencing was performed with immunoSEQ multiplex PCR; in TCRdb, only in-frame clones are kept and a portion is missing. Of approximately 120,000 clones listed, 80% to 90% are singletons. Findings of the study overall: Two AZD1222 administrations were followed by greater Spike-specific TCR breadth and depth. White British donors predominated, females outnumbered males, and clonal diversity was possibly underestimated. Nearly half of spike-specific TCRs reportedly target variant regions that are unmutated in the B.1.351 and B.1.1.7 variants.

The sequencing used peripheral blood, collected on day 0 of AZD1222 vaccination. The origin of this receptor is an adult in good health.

CDR3 in DNA: TGTGCCAGCTCAGCTGACAGGGGCAGTGAGCAGTACTTC. Protein sequence: CASSADRGSEQYF. The chain uses TRBV18 and TRBJ2-7, with 8 bases fitting TRBD1. The CDR3 loop spans 13 amino acids. V shed 5 bases and J 7 bases; nucleotides not matched to a gene: 7. Germline-derived CDR1 and CDR2 are KGHSH and LQKENI.